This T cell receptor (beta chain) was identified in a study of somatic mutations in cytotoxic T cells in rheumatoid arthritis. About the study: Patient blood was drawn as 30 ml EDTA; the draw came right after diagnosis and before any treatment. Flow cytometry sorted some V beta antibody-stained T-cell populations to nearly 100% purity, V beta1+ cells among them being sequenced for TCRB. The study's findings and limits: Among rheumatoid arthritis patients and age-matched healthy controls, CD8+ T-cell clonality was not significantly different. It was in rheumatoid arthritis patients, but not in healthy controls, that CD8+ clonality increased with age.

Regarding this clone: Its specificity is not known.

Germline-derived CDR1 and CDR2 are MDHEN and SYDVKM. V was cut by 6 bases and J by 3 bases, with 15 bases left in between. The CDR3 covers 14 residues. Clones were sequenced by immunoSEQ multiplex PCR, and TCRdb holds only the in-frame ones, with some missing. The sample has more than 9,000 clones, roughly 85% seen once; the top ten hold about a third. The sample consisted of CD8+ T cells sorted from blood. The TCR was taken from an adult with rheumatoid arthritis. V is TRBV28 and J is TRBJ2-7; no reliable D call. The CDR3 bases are TGTGCCAGCAGCCGAACGGACGGATACTACGAGCAGTACTTC. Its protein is CASSRTDGYYEQYF.